One and the same sample provided the 21 T cell receptor beta chains below, sequenced in a study of shared clonotypes between healthy human individuals. The repertoire was sequenced with immunoSEQ multiplex PCR; TCRdb's copy has only in-frame clones and lacks some. The table has fewer than 1.6 million clones, approximately 98.5% seen once; the top ten hold approximately 0.4%. Source material: naive CD4+ T cells sorted from blood. Subset meaning: CD45RA+ positively selected. The receptors shown here come from a man between 25 and 39 years old in good health.

The CDR3 sequence: CSVGGKTEAFF. In nucleotides, the CDR3 is TGCAGCGTTGGAGGCAAGACTGAAGCTTTCTTT. This chain uses TRBV29-1 with TRBJ1-1; D unresolved. Trimming stripped 4 bases from V and 5 bases from J, with 8 bases between. Germline CDR1 is SQVTM and CDR2 is ANQGSEA. The CDR3 runs to 11 residues.

The CDR3 here is CATRSGNTIYF. CDR3 in DNA: TGTGCCACCCGCTCTGGAAACACCATATATTTT. This sequence joins TRBV15 and TRBJ1-3; D remains unclear. V was shortened by 8 bases and J by 0 bases, with 2 bases between the two germline ends. The CDR3 has 11 amino acids. The V gene's germline CDR1 is LNHNV and CDR2 YYDKDF (reference sequence). The complete variable domain, with remaining parts taken from reference TRBV15 and TRBJ1-3, reads DAMVIQNPRYQVTQFGKPVTLSCSQTLNHNVMYWYQQKSSQAPKLLFHYYDKDFNNEADTPDNFQSRRPNTSFCFLDIRSPGLGDTAMYLCATRSGNTIYFGEGSWLTVV.

This chain connects TRBV28 to TRBJ2-7; TRBD2 aligns across 8 bases. Trimming removed 5 bases from V and 6 bases from J; junction bases left unmatched: 15. The CDR3 spans 16 residues. The germline CDR1 and CDR2 sequences are MDHEN and SYDVKM. CDR3 region: CASSTYTSGTQGEQYF. In DNA, the CDR3 is TGTGCCAGCAGTACCTATACTAGCGGCACCCAAGGCGAGCAGTACTTC.

This chain connects TRBV13 to TRBJ2-3; D call uncertain. From germline, CDR1 is PRHDT and CDR2 FYEKMQ (reference sequence). Trimming shortened V by 1 base and J by 2 bases, and 1 base separated the two germline ends. This CDR3 contains 12 residues. The DNA for the CDR3 is TGTGCCAGCAGCTTAGCCACAGATACGCAGTATTTT. This encodes CASSLATDTQYF.

V gene TRBV5-6 combines with J gene TRBJ1-2, with D uncertain. Trimming removed 0 bases from V and 0 bases from J, with 9 bases in between. CDR3 size: 15 residues. CDR1 is SGHDT, CDR2 YYEEEE, per germline. CDR3 nucleotide sequence: TGTGCCAGCAGCTTGGCCGGACGGACTAACTATGGCTACACCTTC. Its translation: CASSLAGRTNYGYTF.

This clone has just a few counts. This chain joins TRBV6-1 and TRBJ2-7, with a tentative D call TRBD1 (5 bases). This CDR3 spans 13 amino acids. Trimming shortened V by 6 bases and J by 1 base, and 10 bases separated the two germline ends. Germline V gives CDR1 MNHNS, CDR2 SASEGT. In DNA form, the CDR3 reads TGTGCCAGCAGCCCAGGGTTTTCCTACGAGCAGTACTTC. Translated, it gives CASSPGFSYEQYF.

This rearrangement joins TRBV18 to TRBJ2-3; D remains unclear. The V and J ends lost 3 bases and 2 bases respectively, with 12 bases between them. This CDR3 spans 15 amino acids. CDR1 is KGHSH and CDR2 is LQKENI in the germline V gene. The CDR3 loop is CASSPNGVYTDTQYF. The DNA of the CDR3 is TGTGCCAGCTCACCTAACGGCGTATACACAGATACGCAGTATTTT.

This sequence joins TRBV28 and TRBJ2-1; D unresolved. The CDR3 has 14 amino acids. Germline V lookup: CDR1 MDHEN, CDR2 SYDVKM. Trimming pared 6 bases from V and 4 bases from J, leaving 13 bases between. CDR3 region: CASRGPLLYNEQFF. The DNA for the CDR3 is TGTGCCAGCAGGGGCCCGCTACTTTACAATGAGCAGTTCTTC.

As for this clone: Distinct nucleotide sequences in the sample also encode this CDR3. The gene calls are TRBV19 and TRBJ2-2, with 7 bases aligning to TRBD2. The CDR3 loop spans 14 amino acids. Germline V gives CDR1 LNHDA, CDR2 SQIVND (reference sequence). The V and J ends lost 3 bases and 3 bases, in that order; junction bases with no gene match: 1. DNA for the CDR3: TGTGCCAGTAGTATTCGGGGGGACACCGGGGAGCTGTTTTTT. It yields the protein CASSIRGDTGELFF.

CDR3 DNA sequence: TGTGCCAGCAGTTCGGAGGGTATCGGAAACACCATATATTTT. Translating gives CASSSEGIGNTIYF. This chain connects TRBV28 to TRBJ1-3; D remains unclear. The CDR3 is 14 residues long. Germline V CDR1 and CDR2: MDHEN, SYDVKM. The V end lost 4 bases, the J end lost 4 bases, and 11 bases lay between the germline ends. Variable domain in full (rest from reference TRBV28 and TRBJ1-3): DVKVTQSSRYLVKRTGEKVFLECVQDMDHENMFWYRQDPGLGLRLIYFSYDVKMKEKGDIPEGYSVSREKKERFSLILESASTNQTSMYLCASSSEGIGNTIYFGEGSWLTVV.

V and J are TRBV25-1 and TRBJ1-2; TRBD1 might be the D (6 bases). This CDR3 region has 14 residues. Germline assignment: CDR1 MGHDK and CDR2 SYGVNS. Between the trimmed V and J ends, which lost 5 bases and 8 bases, there was a span of 18 bases. The CDR3 nucleotides read TGTGCCAGCAGTAAATTCCCGGGGGCGAGCGGCTACACCTTC. Protein: CASSKFPGASGYTF.

The rearrangement uses TRBV28 and TRBJ1-5; D is perhaps TRBD1 (6 bases). The CDR3 spans 14 residues. V lost 7 bases, J lost 7 bases, and 17 bases lay in between. Per the germline V gene, CDR1 is MDHEN and CDR2 is SYDVKM. This chain's CDR3 is CASTTTAGDQPQHF. Written as DNA, the CDR3 is TGTGCCAGCACCACTACGGCAGGGGACCAGCCCCAGCATTTT.

This chain links TRBV29-1 with TRBJ2-3; no firm D call. CDR1 and CDR2 from the germline V gene are SQVTM and ANQGSEA. The germline V and J ends were trimmed by 4 bases and 6 bases, with 5 bases remaining between them. The CDR3 is made up of 10 amino acids. The DNA for the CDR3 is TGCAGCGTTGGGCCCGATACGCAGTATTTT. Encoded protein: CSVGPDTQYF.

To note about this clone: Other DNA sequences of this sample code for an identical CDR3. This rearrangement joins TRBV5-1 to TRBJ2-1; the D is unclear. Trimming took off 1 base at V and 0 bases at J, with 8 bases between the two ends. CDR1 is SGHRS and CDR2 is YFSETQ in the germline V gene. The CDR3 loop spans 15 amino acids. CDR3 DNA sequence: TGCGCCAGCAGCTTGACTGCGAGCTCCTACAATGAGCAGTTCTTC. Amino acids: CASSLTASSYNEQFF.

The gene calls are TRBV5-1 and TRBJ2-5, with 7 nucleotides matching TRBD1. V was pared by 4 bases and J by 5 bases, with 8 bases of the junction left unmatched. This CDR3 contains 14 residues. The germline V gene encodes CDR1 SGHRS and CDR2 YFSETQ. The CDR3 sequence is CASSHKQGQETQYF. CDR3 coding DNA: TGCGCCAGCAGCCATAAACAGGGGCAGGAGACCCAGTACTTC.

V is TRBV18 and J is TRBJ2-7; D unclear. The CDR3 covers 15 residues. V was shortened by 3 bases and J by 2 bases, with 14 bases between the two germline ends. The germline gives CDR1 KGHSH, CDR2 LQKENI. The DNA for the CDR3 is TGTGCCAGCTCACCCGGGCCAGTCCCTCCCTACGAGCAGTACTTC. Translation gives CASSPGPVPPYEQYF.

This chain joins TRBV5-5 and TRBJ2-1; 12 bases are a match to TRBD2. The CDR3 length is 17 residues. The V gene end was trimmed by 1 base and the J gene end by 7 bases; junction bases not matched to a gene: 9. Germline lookup yields CDR1 SGHKS and CDR2 YYEKEE (reference sequence). The chain's CDR3 is CASSLWLAGGGANEQFF. For the CDR3, the DNA is TGTGCCAGCAGCTTGTGGCTAGCGGGAGGGGGGGCGAATGAGCAGTTCTTC.

Regarding this clone: One end of the junction does not line up with germline, which may come from a read error. The chain combines TRBV28 with TRBJ1-2, with D possibly being TRBD1 (6 bases). There are 14 residues in the CDR3. Germline V lookup: CDR1 MDHEN, CDR2 SYDVKM. For the CDR3, the DNA is TGTGCCACCATGGGGGGGGCTAGGCTCTATGGCTACATCTTC. Its translation: CATMGGARLYGYIF.

This clone was detected once. The rearrangement links TRBV18 to TRBJ1-1; D remains ambiguous. Germline assignment: CDR1 KGHSH and CDR2 LQKENI. The CDR3 totals 14 residues. V was pared by 3 bases and J by 8 bases, with 16 bases between. CDR3 coding DNA: TGTGCCAGCTCACCTTTTTCTGGGTTGGCAGAAGCTTTCTTT. This encodes CASSPFSGLAEAFF.

This CDR3 is CSVQGYEQYF. The CDR3 DNA sequence: TGCAGCGTGCAGGGTTACGAGCAGTACTTC. The V gene is TRBV29-1, the J gene TRBJ2-7; maybe TRBD1 (5 bases). The germline V gene encodes CDR1 SQVTM and CDR2 ANQGSEA. V gave up 6 bases and J gave up 4 bases, with 7 bases separating them. This CDR3 is built from 10 residues.

J is TRBJ2-7 and V is TRBV29-1, with 9 bases matching TRBD1. Per the germline V gene, CDR1 is SQVTM and CDR2 is ANQGSEA. The trim removed 4 bases at V and 3 bases at J, leaving 7 bases unmatched. This CDR3 comprises 14 residues. The CDR3 loop is CSVAGTGPGYEQYF. CDR3 nucleotide sequence: TGCAGCGTTGCGGGGACAGGGCCGGGCTACGAGCAGTACTTC.